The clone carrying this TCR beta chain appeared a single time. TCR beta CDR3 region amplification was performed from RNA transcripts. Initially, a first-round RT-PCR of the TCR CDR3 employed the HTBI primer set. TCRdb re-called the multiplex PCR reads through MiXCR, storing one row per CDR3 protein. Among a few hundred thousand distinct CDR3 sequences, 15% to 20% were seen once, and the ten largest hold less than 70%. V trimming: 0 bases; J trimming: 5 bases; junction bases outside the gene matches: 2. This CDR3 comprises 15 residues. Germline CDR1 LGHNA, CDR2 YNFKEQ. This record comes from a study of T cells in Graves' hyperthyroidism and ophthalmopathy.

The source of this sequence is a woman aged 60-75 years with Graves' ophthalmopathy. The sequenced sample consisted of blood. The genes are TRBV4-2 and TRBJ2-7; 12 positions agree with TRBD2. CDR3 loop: CASSQDGLAGNEQYF. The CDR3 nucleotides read TGTGCCAGCAGCCAAGATGGACTAGCGGGGAACGAGCAGTACTTC.